A selection of T cell receptor beta chains follows, all from one sample in a study of shared clonotypes between healthy human individuals. Repertoires were generated with immunoSEQ multiplex PCR, while TCRdb's copy carries only in-frame clones and drops some. The sample shows some 1,400,000 clones, approximately 97% of them seen only once. Sequencing was carried out using naive CD4+ T cells sorted from blood. These receptors originate from a man aged 25 to 45 in good health. CDR3s include the opening cysteine and the closing phenylalanine or tryptophan. A D gene is named only where the DNA matches it firmly. A clone size is listed for some rows: how often the clone was seen (once, few, many), or a class if it is expanded.

clone size: NA
D gene: NA
J gene: TRBJ2-1
V gene: TRBV14
CDR3 DNA: TGTGCCAGCAGCCAAGCGGGAGCTTTCTACAATGAGCAGTTCTTC
CDR3 protein: CASSQAGAFYNEQFF

clone size: NA
D gene: NA
J gene: TRBJ1-1
V gene: TRBV7-9
CDR3 DNA: TGTGCCAGCAGCGTAAATCGGAACACTGAAGCTTTCTTT
CDR3 protein: CASSVNRNTEAFF

clone size: NA
D gene: NA
J gene: TRBJ2-1
V gene: TRBV2
CDR3 DNA: TGTGCCAGCAGTGAAGCGCTTCGGGGGTATGAGCAGTTCTTC
CDR3 protein: CASSEALRGYEQFF

clone size: NA
D gene: TRBD1
J gene: TRBJ1-2
V gene: TRBV5-1
CDR3 DNA: TGCGCCAGCAGCTTGGGGGTATTAGGACAGGGACGCTATGGCTACACCTTC
CDR3 protein: CASSLGVLGQGRYGYTF

clone size: NA
D gene: TRBD2
J gene: TRBJ2-1
V gene: TRBV5-8
CDR3 DNA: TGTGCCAGCAGCCCCCCCCTAGGGACTAGCGGGAGCAAGGATGAGCAGTTCTTC
CDR3 protein: CASSPPLGTSGSKDEQFF

clone size: once
D gene: NA
J gene: TRBJ2-7
V gene: TRBV5-5
CDR3 DNA: TGTGCCAGCAGCTTGGTTTCGGGGGCGCGGATGTACGAGCAGTACTTC
CDR3 protein: CASSLVSGARMYEQYF

clone size: NA
D gene: NA
J gene: TRBJ1-1
V gene: TRBV6-1
CDR3 DNA: TGTGCCAGCAGTGAAGCGATCAGGGACACTGAAGCTTTCTTT
CDR3 protein: CASSEAIRDTEAFF

clone size: NA
D gene: NA
J gene: TRBJ2-1
V gene: TRBV30
CDR3 DNA: TGTGCCTGGAGGACGGGCCGGAGATACAATGAGCAGTTCTTC
CDR3 protein: CAWRTGRRYNEQFF

clone size: NA
D gene: NA
J gene: TRBJ2-7
V gene: TRBV18
CDR3 DNA: TGTGCCAGCTCAGCTCCGGGCCGGTTTGAGCAGTACTTC
CDR3 protein: CASSAPGRFEQYF

clone size: NA
D gene: TRBD2
J gene: TRBJ2-3
V gene: TRBV11-2
CDR3 DNA: TGTGCCAGCAGCTTTGGGCTAGCGGGAAGGACAGATACGCAGTATTTT
CDR3 protein: CASSFGLAGRTDTQYF

clone size: few
D gene: NA
J gene: TRBJ1-2
V gene: TRBV6-5
CDR3 DNA: TGTGCCAGCAGTCCTCAAGCTAACTATGGCTACACCTTC
CDR3 protein: CASSPQANYGYTF

clone size: NA
D gene: NA
J gene: TRBJ1-1
V gene: TRBV6-5
CDR3 DNA: TGTGCCAGCAGTTACTCTGGCAGTATGAACACTGAAGCTTTCTTT
CDR3 protein: CASSYSGSMNTEAFF

clone size: NA
D gene: NA
J gene: TRBJ2-6
V gene: TRBV25-1
CDR3 DNA: TGTGCCAGCGCCGGGACACCGCTCTCTGGGGCCAACGTCCTGACTTTC
CDR3 protein: CASAGTPLSGANVLTF

clone size: few
D gene: TRBD2
J gene: TRBJ2-2
V gene: TRBV5-4
CDR3 DNA: TGTGCCAGCAGTTCTAGCGGGAGGTCCGCCGGGGAGCTGTTTTTT
CDR3 protein: CASSSSGRSAGELFF

clone size: NA
D gene: NA
J gene: TRBJ1-2
V gene: TRBV27
CDR3 DNA: TGTGCCAGCAGTTTATCGGCACAGAACTATGGCTACACCTTC
CDR3 protein: CASSLSAQNYGYTF

clone size: few
D gene: NA
J gene: TRBJ2-7
V gene: TRBV18
CDR3 DNA: TGTGCCAGCTCACGAAGGGGCGAGCAGTACTTC
CDR3 protein: CASSRRGEQYF

clone size: NA
D gene: TRBD1
J gene: TRBJ1-5
V gene: TRBV5-1
CDR3 DNA: TGCGCCAGCAGCACGACAGGGAGTAGCAATCAGCCCCAGCATTTT
CDR3 protein: CASSTTGSSNQPQHF